This T cell receptor (beta chain) was identified during a study of low-dose radiotherapy and immunotherapy resistance in tumors. Whole-study context: Cohort 2 received 1 Gy per fraction every two weeks, totaling 13 Gy over 26 weeks. On cycle 1 day 1, patients started four cycles of oral aspirin 300 mg daily.

The time point was: after trial treatment. The treatment is: LDRT plus nivolumab, ipilimumab, low-dose cyclophosphamide and aspirin (RACIN trial). The therapy administered to donors comprised nivolumab, ipilimumab, aspirin, low-dose cyclophosphamide and low-dose radiotherapy. Gene-specific TRAV and TRBV primers were used for first-strand cDNA, covering alpha and beta chains. TCRs were amplified for around 20 PCR cycles with a constant-region primer and V-primer adapter. In TCRdb, the reads were re-called with MiXCR into one record per CDR3 protein. The sample has 65,000 to 95,000 distinct CDR3 sequences; 15% to 20% are singletons. This clonotype was seen at least ten times. The CDR3 loop spans 13 amino acids. V was clipped by 2 bases and J by 2 bases; unmatched bases: 0. Germline V CDR1 and CDR2: MNHEY, SVGEGT.

The sample was PBMCs, taken after low-dose radiotherapy plus immunotherapy. This TCR came from a male donor with prostate cancer. The V call is TRBV6-2 or TRBV6-3, the J call TRBJ2-7; TRBD2 aligns across 7 bases. CDR3 coding DNA: TGTGCCAGCAGTTACGGGAGGGCCTACGAGCAGTACTTC. Its translation: CASSYGRAYEQYF.